This TCR beta chain emerged from a study of vaccination effects on CD4 cells after COVID-19. Germline CDR1 LGHNA, CDR2 YSLEER. The CDR3 runs 18 residues. V lost 1 base and J 0 bases, leaving 18 bases between the germline ends. Within the ViraFEST assay, antigen-specific CD4+ T cells underwent expansion with viral peptide pools prior to sequencing. Isolating CD4+ T cells followed approximately 10 days of culture. This individual tested PCR-positive for SARS-CoV-2 infection between March and December 2020. Clones were sequenced by immunoSEQ multiplex PCR, and TCRdb holds only the in-frame ones, with some missing. The sample includes 24,000 or so clones, approximately 69% of them seen just once. Note on this clone: The antigen is undetermined.

The sequencing used CD4+ T cells from PBMCs cultured with SARS-CoV-2 spike peptides, collected before COVID-19 vaccination. This chain uses TRBV4-3 with TRBJ1-1; tentatively, D is TRBD1 (6 bases). The receptor was isolated from a human donor who had a prior SARS-CoV-2 infection. For the CDR3, the DNA is TGCGCCAGCAGCCAAGCGCAAATAGGGAGGGGGGTGAACACTGAAGCTTTCTTT. It encodes CASSQAQIGRGVNTEAFF.